The rows below give T cell receptor beta chains drawn from one sample of a study of T cells in tumors after PD-1 blockade. Assay: immunoSEQ multiplex PCR; the TCRdb copy retains only in-frame clones and omits some. The profile covers roughly 50,000 clones, with around 85% appearing a single time and about 4% taken by the ten largest. The material was PBMCs, obtained before anti-PD-1 treatment. The source of these receptors is a human donor with basal cell carcinoma. CDR3s include the opening cysteine and the closing phenylalanine or tryptophan. The D gene is left open where the match is weak. Only part of the rows carry a size: once, few, many, or a class if the clone is expanded.

TRBV20-1	TRBJ2-2	-	-	CSASDNRRTGELFF	TGCAGTGCTAGTGACAACAGGCGCACCGGGGAGCTGTTTTTT
TRBV3-1/TRBV3-2	TRBJ1-1	TRBD1	-	CASSYGTGGDTEAFF	TGTGCCAGCAGTTACGGGACAGGCGGCGACACTGAAGCTTTCTTT
TRBV5-1	TRBJ1-1	TRBD1	-	CASSPGQGGTEAFF	TGCGCCAGCAGCCCGGGACAGGGGGGGACTGAAGCTTTCTTT
TRBV6-4	TRBJ2-7	-	-	CASSEPTGPSSYEQYF	TGTGCCAGCAGCGAGCCAACAGGGCCGAGCTCCTACGAGCAGTACTTC
TRBV13	TRBJ1-1	-	few	CASSKDVFEAFF	TGTGCCAGCAGCAAAGACGTCTTTGAAGCTTTCTTT
TRBV5-1	TRBJ2-5	-	-	CASSRVGPGEETQYF	TGCGCCAGCAGCCGGGTAGGCCCGGGGGAGGAGACCCAGTACTTC
TRBV7-8	TRBJ2-6	-	-	CASSFRETGANVLTF	TGTGCCAGCAGCTTCCGGGAGACTGGGGCCAACGTCCTGACTTTC
TRBV6-1	TRBJ1-2	TRBD1	-	CASSEDRGQGYGYTF	TGTGCCAGCAGTGAAGACAGGGGGCAAGGCTATGGCTACACCTTC
TRBV9	TRBJ1-1	-	-	CASSVAGGNTEAFF	TGTGCCAGCAGCGTCGCGGGGGGAAACACTGAAGCTTTCTTT
TRBV14	TRBJ1-5	TRBD1	-	CASSETGRHQPQHF	TGTGCCAGCAGCGAGACAGGGAGACATCAGCCCCAGCATTTT
TRBV30	TRBJ2-5	-	-	CAWSTGHQETQYF	TGTGCCTGGAGTACAGGACACCAAGAGACCCAGTACTTC
TRBV5-1	TRBJ1-2	-	-	CASSRTGYGYTF	TGCGCCAGCTCCCGAACAGGGTATGGCTACACCTTC
TRBV10-2	TRBJ2-7	-	-	CAISGGHSYEQYF	TGCGCCATCTCGGGGGGCCACTCCTACGAGCAGTACTTC
TRBV4-1	TRBJ2-5	-	-	CASSGRGGETQYF	TGCGCCAGCAGTGGTAGGGGTGGGGAGACCCAGTACTTC
TRBV25-1	TRBJ2-1	-	-	CASSGTVYNEQFF	TGTGCCAGCAGTGGGACAGTGTACAATGAGCAGTTCTTC
TRBV3-1/TRBV3-2	TRBJ2-3	TRBD1	-	CASSQVRTGSTDTQYF	TGTGCCAGCAGCCAAGTAAGGACAGGGAGCACAGATACGCAGTATTTT
TRBV27	TRBJ1-1	-	once	CASSKQGLIDTEAFF	TGTGCCAGCAGTAAACAGGGTCTCATTGACACTGAAGCTTTCTTT
TRBV3-1/TRBV3-2	TRBJ1-2	TRBD1	-	CASSQGQGSYGYTF	TGTGCCAGCAGCCAAGGACAGGGGAGCTATGGCTACACCTTC
TRBV6-5	TRBJ1-2	-	-	CASSHGKRQNYGYTF	TGTGCCAGCAGTCACGGAAAGCGACAGAACTATGGCTACACCTTC
TRBV3-1/TRBV3-2	TRBJ2-5	TRBD2	-	CASSQVGTSGGSQETQYF	TGTGCCAGCAGCCAGGTCGGGACTAGCGGGGGTTCCCAAGAGACCCAGTACTTC
TRBV27	TRBJ2-7	TRBD2	-	CASSSLRSTSGGSYEQYF	TGTGCCAGCAGCAGCCTGCGGTCCACTAGCGGGGGTTCCTACGAGCAGTACTTC
TRBV14	TRBJ1-2	-	-	CASSQALSLGDYGYTF	TGTGCCAGCAGCCAAGCGCTTTCGCTTGGGGACTATGGCTACACCTTC
TRBV3-1/TRBV3-2	TRBJ1-2	-	-	CASSQDLETYGYTF	TGTGCCAGCAGCCAAGATCTTGAGACCTATGGCTACACCTTC
TRBV9	TRBJ2-5	-	-	CASSGPGQGTQYF	TGTGCCAGCAGCGGACCGGGTCAGGGGACCCAGTACTTC
TRBV10-2	TRBJ1-1	TRBD1	-	CASAGQGNTEAFF	TGCGCCAGCGCTGGACAGGGAAACACTGAAGCTTTCTTT
TRBV3-1/TRBV3-2	TRBJ2-7	TRBD1	-	CASSLGQGIYEQYF	TGTGCCAGCAGCCTCGGACAGGGGATCTACGAGCAGTACTTC
TRBV5-1	TRBJ2-3	TRBD2	-	CASSLKLAGTDTQYF	TGCGCCAGCAGCTTAAAACTAGCGGGCACAGATACGCAGTATTTT
TRBV29-1	TRBJ1-1	-	-	CSVDLMNTEAFF	TGCAGCGTCGACCTTATGAACACTGAAGCTTTCTTT
TRBV6-5	TRBJ1-3	TRBD1	once	CASSPHRGAGNTIYF	TGTGCCAGCAGTCCCCACAGGGGAGCGGGAAACACCATATATTTT
TRBV7-6	TRBJ1-1	TRBD1	-	CASSLGARGYTEAFF	TGTGCCAGCAGCTTAGGCGCCAGGGGGTACACTGAAGCTTTCTTT
TRBV24-1	TRBJ2-2	-	-	CATSPGQNTGELFF	TGTGCCACCAGCCCGGGACAAAACACCGGGGAGCTGTTTTTT
TRBV19	TRBJ1-4	-	once	CASSPRSDNEKLFF	TGTGCCAGTAGTCCACGGTCAGATAATGAAAAACTGTTTTTT
TRBV10-2	TRBJ2-7	-	-	CASSLSSFSTSSYEQYF	TGCGCCAGCAGTCTTTCCTCATTTTCGACAAGCTCCTACGAGCAGTACTTC
TRBV18	TRBJ1-4	-	once	CASSPGQTSTNEKLFF	TGTGCCAGCTCCCCTGGGCAGACCTCAACTAATGAAAAACTGTTTTTT
TRBV6-5	TRBJ2-7	-	-	CASSYSPRGGYEQYF	TGTGCCAGCAGTTACTCCCCCAGGGGAGGCTACGAGCAGTACTTC
TRBV6-6	TRBJ1-1	-	-	CASSYPTRGDTEAFF	TGTGCCAGCAGTTACCCGACCAGGGGAGACACTGAAGCTTTCTTT
TRBV3-1/TRBV3-2	TRBJ1-4	TRBD1	-	CASSPWDREKEKLFF	TGTGCCAGCAGCCCTTGGGACAGGGAGAAGGAAAAACTGTTTTTT
TRBV3-1/TRBV3-2	TRBJ1-4	TRBD1	-	CASSRKTGGTSNEKLFF	TGTGCCAGCAGCCGAAAGACAGGGGGAACTTCTAATGAAAAACTGTTTTTT
TRBV6-5	TRBJ2-7	TRBD1	once	CASSYRAGGYEQYF	TGTGCCAGCAGTTACCGGGCAGGGGGATACGAGCAGTACTTC
TRBV30	TRBJ2-5	-	-	CAWSDQQGGGETQYF	TGTGCCTGGAGTGACCAACAGGGGGGGGGAGAGACCCAGTACTTC
TRBV6-1	TRBJ1-2	TRBD1	-	CASSEGQGFGYGYTF	TGTGCCAGCAGTGAAGGACAGGGGTTCGGATATGGCTACACCTTC
TRBV5-1	TRBJ1-5	-	once	CASSLEGGENQPQHF	TGCGCCAGCAGCTTGGAAGGGGGAGAGAATCAGCCCCAGCATTTT
TRBV6-4	TRBJ2-1	-	-	CASSTTASSYNEQFF	TGTGCCAGCAGTACGACGGCGAGCTCCTACAATGAGCAGTTCTTC
TRBV2	TRBJ2-7	-	-	CASRGDYEQYF	TGTGCCAGCAGAGGGGATTACGAGCAGTACTTC
TRBV24-1	TRBJ2-7	-	once	CATSDPDRLYEQYF	TGTGCCACCAGTGATCCGGACAGACTCTACGAGCAGTACTTC